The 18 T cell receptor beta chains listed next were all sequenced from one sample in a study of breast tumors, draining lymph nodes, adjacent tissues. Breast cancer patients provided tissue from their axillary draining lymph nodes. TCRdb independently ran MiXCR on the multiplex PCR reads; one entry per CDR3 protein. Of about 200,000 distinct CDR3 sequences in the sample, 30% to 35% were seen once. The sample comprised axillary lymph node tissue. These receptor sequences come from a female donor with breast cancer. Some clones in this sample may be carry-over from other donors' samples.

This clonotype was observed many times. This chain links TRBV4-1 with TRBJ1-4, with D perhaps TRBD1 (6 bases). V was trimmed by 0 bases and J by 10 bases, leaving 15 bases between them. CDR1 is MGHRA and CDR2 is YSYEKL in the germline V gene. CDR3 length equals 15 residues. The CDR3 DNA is TGCGCCAGCAGCCAAGATGACGGGGGGCCCGGAAAACTGTTTTTT. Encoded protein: CASSQDDGGPGKLFF.

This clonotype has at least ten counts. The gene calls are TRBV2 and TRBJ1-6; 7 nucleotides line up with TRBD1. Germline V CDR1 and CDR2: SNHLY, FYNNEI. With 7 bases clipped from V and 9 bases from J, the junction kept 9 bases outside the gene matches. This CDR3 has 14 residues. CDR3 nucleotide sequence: TGTGCCAGCAACACAGGGGAAGAGAGTTCACCCCTCCACTTT. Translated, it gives CASNTGEESSPLHF.

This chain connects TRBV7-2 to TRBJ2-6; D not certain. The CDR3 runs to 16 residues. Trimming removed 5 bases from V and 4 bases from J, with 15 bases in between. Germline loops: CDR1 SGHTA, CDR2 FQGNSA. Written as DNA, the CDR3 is TGTGCCAGCAGCCCTTCATTAGGATTCGGGGCCAACGTCCTGACTTTC. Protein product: CASSPSLGFGANVLTF. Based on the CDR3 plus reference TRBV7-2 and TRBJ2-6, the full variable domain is GAGVSQSPSNKVTEKGKDVELRCDPISGHTALYWYRQSLGQGLEFLIYFQGNSAPDKSGLPSDRFSAERTGGSVSTLTIQRTQQEDSAVYLCASSPSLGFGANVLTFGAGSRLTVL.

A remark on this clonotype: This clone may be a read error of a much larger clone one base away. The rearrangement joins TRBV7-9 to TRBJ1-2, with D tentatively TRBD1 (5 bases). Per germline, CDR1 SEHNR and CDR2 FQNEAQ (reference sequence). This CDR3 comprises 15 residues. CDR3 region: CASSLADRVTYGYPF. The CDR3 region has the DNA TGTGCCAGCAGCTTAGCCGACAGAGTGACCTATGGCTACCCCTTC.

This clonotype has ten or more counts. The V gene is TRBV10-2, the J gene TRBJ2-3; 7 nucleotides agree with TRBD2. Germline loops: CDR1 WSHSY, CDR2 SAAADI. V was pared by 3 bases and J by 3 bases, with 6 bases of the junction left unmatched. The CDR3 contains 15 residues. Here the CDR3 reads CASSDSGRGTDTQYF. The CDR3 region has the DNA TGCGCCAGCAGTGACTCAGGGAGGGGAACAGATACGCAGTATTTT.

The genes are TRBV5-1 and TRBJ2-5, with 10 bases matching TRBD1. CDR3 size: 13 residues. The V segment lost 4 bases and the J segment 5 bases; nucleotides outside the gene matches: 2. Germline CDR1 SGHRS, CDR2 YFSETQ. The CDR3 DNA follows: TGCGCCAGCAGCGGGACAGGGGTGGAGACCCAGTACTTC. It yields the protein CASSGTGVETQYF.

This CDR3 is CASSHLGKNQPQHF. The CDR3 DNA reads as TGTGCCAGCAGCCATTTAGGGAAGAATCAGCCCCAGCATTTT. V usage is TRBV3-1 and J usage is TRBJ1-5, with unresolved D. Looked up from germline, CDR1 is LGHDT and CDR2 is YNNKEL (reference sequence). V lost 3 bases to trimming and J lost 4 bases, with 10 bases between them. The CDR3 totals 14 residues.

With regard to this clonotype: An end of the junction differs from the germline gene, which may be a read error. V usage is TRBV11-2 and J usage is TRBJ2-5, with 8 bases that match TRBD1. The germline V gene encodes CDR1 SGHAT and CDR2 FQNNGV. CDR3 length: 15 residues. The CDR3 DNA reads TGTGCCAGCAGGACGACAGGGGTTGCCACAGATACGCAGTATTTC. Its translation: CASRTTGVATDTQYF.

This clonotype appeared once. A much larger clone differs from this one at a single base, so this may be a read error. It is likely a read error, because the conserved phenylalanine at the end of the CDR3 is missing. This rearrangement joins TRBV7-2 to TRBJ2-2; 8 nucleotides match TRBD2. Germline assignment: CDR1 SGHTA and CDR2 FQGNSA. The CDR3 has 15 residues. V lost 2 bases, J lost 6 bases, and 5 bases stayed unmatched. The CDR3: CASSLTGGRPGELFL. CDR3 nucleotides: TGTGCCAGCAGCTTAACGGGGGGGAGGCCCGGGGAGCTGTTTCTT.

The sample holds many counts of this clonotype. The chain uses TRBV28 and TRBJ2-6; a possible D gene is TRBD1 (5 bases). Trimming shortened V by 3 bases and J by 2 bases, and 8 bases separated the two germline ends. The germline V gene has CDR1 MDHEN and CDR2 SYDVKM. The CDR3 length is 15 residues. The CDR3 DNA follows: TGTGCCAGCAGTTTGAACAGGCCTGGGGCCAACGTCCTGACTTTC. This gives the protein CASSLNRPGANVLTF.

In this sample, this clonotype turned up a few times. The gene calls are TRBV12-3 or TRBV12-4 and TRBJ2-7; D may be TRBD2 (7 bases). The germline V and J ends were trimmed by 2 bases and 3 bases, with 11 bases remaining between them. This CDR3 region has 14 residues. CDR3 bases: TGTGCCAGCAGTTTAAAGGGGGGGATCTACGAGCAGTACTTC. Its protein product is CASSLKGGIYEQYF.

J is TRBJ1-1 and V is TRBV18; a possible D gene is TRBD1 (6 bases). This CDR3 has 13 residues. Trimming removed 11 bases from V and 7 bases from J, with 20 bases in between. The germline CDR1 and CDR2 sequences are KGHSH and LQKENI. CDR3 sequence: CAASGAREGEAFF. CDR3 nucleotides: TGTGCCGCGTCGGGGGCGCGGGAGGGTGAAGCTTTCTTT.

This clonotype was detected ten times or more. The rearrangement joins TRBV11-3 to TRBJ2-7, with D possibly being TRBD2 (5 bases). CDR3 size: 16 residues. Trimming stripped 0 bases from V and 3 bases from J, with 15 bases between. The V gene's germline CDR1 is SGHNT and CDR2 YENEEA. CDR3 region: CASSLDRGSGIYEQYF. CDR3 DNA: TGTGCCAGCAGCTTAGACCGAGGGAGTGGTATCTACGAGCAGTACTTC. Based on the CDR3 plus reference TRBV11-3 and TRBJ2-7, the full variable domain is EAGVVQSPRYKIIEKKQPVAFWCNPISGHNTLYWYLQNLGQGPELLIRYENEEAVDDSQLPKDRFSAERLKGVDSTLKIQPAELGDSAVYLCASSLDRGSGIYEQYFGPGTRLTVT.

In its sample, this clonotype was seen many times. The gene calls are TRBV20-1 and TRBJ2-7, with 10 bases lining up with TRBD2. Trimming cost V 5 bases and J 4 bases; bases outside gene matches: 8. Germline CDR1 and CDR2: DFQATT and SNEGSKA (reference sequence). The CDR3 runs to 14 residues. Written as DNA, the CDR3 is TGCAGTGCTGGGGAAGCGGGGGGGCCTTACGAGCAGTACTTC. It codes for CSAGEAGGPYEQYF.

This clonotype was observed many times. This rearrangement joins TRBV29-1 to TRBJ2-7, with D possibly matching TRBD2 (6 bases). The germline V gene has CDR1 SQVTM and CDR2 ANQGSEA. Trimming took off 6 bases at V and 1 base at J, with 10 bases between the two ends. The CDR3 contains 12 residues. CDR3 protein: CSVAGLSYEQYF. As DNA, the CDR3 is TGCAGCGTGGCCGGACTATCCTACGAGCAGTACTTC.

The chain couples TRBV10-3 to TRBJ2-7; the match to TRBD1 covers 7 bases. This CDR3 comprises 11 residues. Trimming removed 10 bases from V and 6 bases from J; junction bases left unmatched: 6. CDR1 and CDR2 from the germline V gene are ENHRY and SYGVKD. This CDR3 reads CATGQEAEQYF. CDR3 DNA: TGTGCCACTGGACAGGAGGCCGAGCAGTACTTC.

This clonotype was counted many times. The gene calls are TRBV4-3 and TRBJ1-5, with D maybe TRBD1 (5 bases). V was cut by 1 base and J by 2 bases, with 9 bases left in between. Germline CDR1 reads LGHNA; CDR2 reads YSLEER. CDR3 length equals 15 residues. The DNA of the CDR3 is TGCGCCAGCAGCCAAGTAGCGGGGGGCAATCAGCCCCAGCATTTT. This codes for CASSQVAGGNQPQHF.

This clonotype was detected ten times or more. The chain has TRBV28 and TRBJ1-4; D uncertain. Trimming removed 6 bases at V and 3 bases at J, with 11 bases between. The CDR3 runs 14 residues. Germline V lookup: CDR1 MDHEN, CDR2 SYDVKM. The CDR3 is CASRVGFANEKLFF. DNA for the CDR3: TGTGCCAGCAGAGTGGGATTTGCTAATGAAAAACTGTTTTTT. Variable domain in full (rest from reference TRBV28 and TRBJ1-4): DVKVTQSSRYLVKRTGEKVFLECVQDMDHENMFWYRQDPGLGLRLIYFSYDVKMKEKGDIPEGYSVSREKKERFSLILESASTNQTSMYLCASRVGFANEKLFFGSGTQLSVL.